The 21 T cell receptor beta chains below all came from one sample that was sequenced in a study of blood T cell repertoires in COVID-19. The assay was immunoSEQ multiplex PCR, and TCRdb's table has in-frame clones only and misses some. The sample lists some 100,000 clones, 80% to 90% seen once, with approximately 8.7% in the top ten. Specimen: peripheral blood. The receptors here all came from a woman between 65 and 79 years old with acute or convalescent COVID-19.

The chain couples TRBV5-1 to TRBJ2-1; 8 bases match TRBD2. Looked up from germline, CDR1 is SGHRS and CDR2 is YFSETQ. The V segment lost 0 bases and the J segment 7 bases; nucleotides outside the gene matches: 6. This CDR3 is built from 15 residues. This CDR3 is CASSLGTGTSNEQFF. The CDR3 nucleotides are TGCGCCAGCAGCTTGGGAACCGGGACTAGTAATGAGCAGTTCTTC.

The chain uses TRBV5-6 and TRBJ2-2; perhaps TRBD1 as D (6 bases). The germline V gene encodes CDR1 SGHDT and CDR2 YYEEEE. V was trimmed by 3 bases and J by 4 bases, leaving 10 bases between them. The length of the CDR3 is 14 residues. The CDR3 sequence is CASSSRGITGELFF. DNA for the CDR3: TGTGCCAGCAGCTCTAGGGGGATCACCGGGGAGCTGTTTTTT.

Only one count was recorded for this clone. This sequence joins TRBV6-5 and TRBJ1-2; D possibly corresponds to TRBD1 (5 bases). The V and J ends lost 5 bases and 6 bases respectively, with 10 bases between them. CDR1 and CDR2 from the germline V gene are MNHEY and SVGAGI. The CDR3 has 12 residues. CDR3 bases: TGTGCCAGCAGTCAGGGTATTCATGGCTACACCTTC. This codes for CASSQGIHGYTF.

V is TRBV5-3 and J is TRBJ2-1, with TRBD2 matching 8 bases. TRBV5-3 is labeled an ORF, and its function is uncertain. The CDR3 has 17 residues. V was pared by 3 bases and J by 1 base, with 9 bases of the junction left unmatched. This CDR3 reads CARSSSVAGGSYNEQFF. In DNA, the CDR3 is TGTGCCAGAAGCTCGAGTGTTGCGGGAGGATCCTACAATGAGCAGTTCTTC.

The chain has TRBV27 and TRBJ1-2, with D perhaps TRBD1 (5 bases). V was pared by 6 bases and J by 8 bases, with 13 bases between. Looked up from germline, CDR1 is MNHEY and CDR2 is SMNVEV (reference sequence). The CDR3 is 12 amino acids. CDR3 bases: TGTGCCAGCAGAACGGGACTGGTGGGCTACACCTTC. Protein product: CASRTGLVGYTF.

The CDR3 here is CASSESQGAGKNIQYF. The CDR3 nucleotides read TGTGCCAGCAGTGAAAGTCAGGGGGCTGGCAAAAACATTCAGTACTTC. This chain connects TRBV2 to TRBJ2-4; 8 bases match TRBD1. CDR3 length: 16 residues. Trimming removed 2 bases from V and 3 bases from J; junction bases left unmatched: 6. Germline V gene data show CDR1 as SNHLY and CDR2 as FYNNEI.

The chain carries TRBV7-8 and TRBJ2-1, with 8 bases that match TRBD2. V gave up 1 base and J gave up 3 bases; unmatched junction bases: 8. Germline V gene lookup returns CDR1 SGHVS and CDR2 FQNEAQ. This CDR3 comprises 17 residues. CDR3 in amino acids: CASSLVRAGGNYNEQFF. The CDR3 DNA follows: TGTGCCAGCAGCTTAGTACGGGCGGGAGGAAACTACAATGAGCAGTTCTTC.

This sequence joins TRBV7-3 and TRBJ2-3; 8 bases align to TRBD2. V shed 5 bases and J 5 bases; nucleotides not matched to a gene: 12. Germline CDR1 and CDR2: SGHTA and FQGTGA. CDR3 length equals 16 residues. In DNA, the CDR3 is TGTGCCAGCAGCCTAGACGTGAGCGGGAGAGGAGATACGCAGTATTTT. It yields the protein CASSLDVSGRGDTQYF. Full variable domain (remainder filled in from reference TRBV7-3 and TRBJ2-3): GAGVSQTPSNKVTEKGKYVELRCDPISGHTALYWYRQSLGQGPEFLIYFQGTGAADDSGLPNDRFFAVRPEGSVSTLKIQRTERGDSAVYLCASSLDVSGRGDTQYFGPGTRLTVL.

V and J are TRBV6-5 and TRBJ2-7; 8 bases are shared with TRBD1. Germline V gene data show CDR1 as MNHEY and CDR2 as SVGAGI. Germline trimming cut 4 bases from V and 0 bases from J; bases unmatched to any gene: 5. The CDR3 runs to 15 residues. CDR3 amino acids: CASSFSGQGSYEQYF. The CDR3 region has the DNA TGTGCCAGCAGTTTCTCCGGACAGGGCTCCTACGAGCAGTACTTC.

The chain combines TRBV29-1 with TRBJ1-1; D is possibly TRBD1 (5 bases). Germline V gene sequence: CDR1 SQVTM, CDR2 ANQGSEA. The CDR3 spans 13 residues. Trimming took off 5 bases at V and 2 bases at J, with 12 bases between the two ends. As DNA, the CDR3 is TGCAGCGTTAGGGGATCCTTTAACACTGAAGCTTTCTTT. This translates into CSVRGSFNTEAFF. Looking up the rest from reference TRBV29-1 and TRBJ1-1 gives the full variable domain: SAVISQKPSRDICQRGTSLTIQCQVDSQVTMMFWYRQQPGQSLTLIATANQGSEATYESGFVIDKFPISRPNLTFSTLTVSNMSPEDSSIYLCSVRGSFNTEAFFGQGTRLTVV.

The rearrangement links TRBV11-2 to TRBJ2-7; possible D gene TRBD2, 6 bases. Germline CDR1 SGHAT, CDR2 FQNNGV. V was pared by 4 bases and J by 6 bases, with 13 bases between. The CDR3 consists of 13 residues. The CDR3 DNA follows: TGTGCCAGCAGCTACCCGGGAGCAGCCGAGCAGTACTTC. The encoded protein is CASSYPGAAEQYF.

This chain joins TRBV6-1 and TRBJ1-2; no reliable D call. The ends were cut back, 3 bases at V and 3 bases at J, with 8 bases in the middle. Germline assignment: CDR1 MNHNS and CDR2 SASEGT. CDR3 length: 13 residues. This chain's CDR3 is CASSESGDYGYTF. CDR3 bases: TGTGCCAGCAGTGAGTCAGGCGACTATGGCTACACCTTC.

The J gene is TRBJ2-5, the V gene TRBV9; 10 nucleotides agree with TRBD1. This CDR3 has 14 residues. V gave up 4 bases and J gave up 2 bases; unmatched junction bases: 2. The germline V gene has CDR1 SGDLS and CDR2 YYNGEE. The CDR3 DNA sequence: TGTGCCAGCAGCCTGGACAGGGGGCAAGAGACCCAGTACTTC. Its protein product is CASSLDRGQETQYF.

The chain has TRBV7-8 and TRBJ2-7; 13 nucleotides agree with TRBD2. V dropped 5 bases and J dropped 5; count of bases not matched to a gene: 3. Germline V CDR1 and CDR2: SGHVS, FQNEAQ. This CDR3 has 14 residues. Here the CDR3 DNA reads TGTGCCAGCAGCGGACTAGCGGGGGTTCACGAGCAGTACTTC. This encodes CASSGLAGVHEQYF. The full variable domain, its missing parts supplied by reference TRBV7-8 and TRBJ2-7, is GAGVSQSPRYKVAKRGQDVALRCDPISGHVSLFWYQQALGQGPEFLTYFQNEAQLDKSGLPSDRFFAERPEGSVSTLKIQRTQQEDSAVYLCASSGLAGVHEQYFGPGTRLTVT.

The J gene is TRBJ1-6, the V gene TRBV27; 8 bases map to TRBD1. CDR1 and CDR2 from the germline V gene are MNHEY and SMNVEV (reference sequence). The CDR3 runs 19 residues. J gave up 4 bases and V 3 bases, and 14 bases lay outside the gene matches. The CDR3 nucleotides read TGTGCCAGCAGTTTTCGTCGGGGAGACAGGGGTGGGTATAATTCACCCCTCCACTTT. Residues: CASSFRRGDRGGYNSPLHF.

The J gene is TRBJ1-2, the V gene TRBV5-1; 7 bases are shared with TRBD1. J was trimmed by 4 bases and V by 0 bases; bases with no gene match: 9. This CDR3 has 16 residues. CDR1 is SGHRS and CDR2 is YFSETQ in the germline V gene. CDR3 nucleotide sequence: TGCGCCAGCAGCTTGGGCTCCGGGACAGTGGCCTATGGCTACACCTTC. This gives the protein CASSLGSGTVAYGYTF. Filled out from reference TRBV5-1 and TRBJ1-2, the complete variable domain reads KAGVTQTPRYLIKTRGQQVTLSCSPISGHRSVSWYQQTPGQGLQFLFEYFSETQRNKGNFPGRFSGRQFSNSRSEMNVSTLELGDSALYLCASSLGSGTVAYGYTFGSGTRLTVV.

The chain employs TRBV7-6 and TRBJ2-2; 16 nucleotides align to TRBD2. This CDR3 comprises 17 residues. The ends lost 4 bases at V and 7 bases at J; junction bases unmatched: 6. Looked up from germline, CDR1 is SGHVS and CDR2 is FNYEAQ. As DNA, the CDR3 is TGTGCCAGCAGCTCGGGACTAGCGGGAGGGCCGGTCGGGGAGCTGTTTTTT. It is translated as CASSSGLAGGPVGELFF.

The V and J genes are TRBV6-5 and TRBJ1-2, with D possibly TRBD1 on 6 matching bases. Trimming left V 7 bases short and J 7 bases short, with 13 bases between. Germline values: CDR1 MNHEY, CDR2 SVGAGI. This CDR3 comprises 12 residues. CDR3 in amino acids: CASTTTGTGYTF. CDR3 in DNA: TGTGCCAGCACAACAACAGGGACTGGCTACACCTTC.

V is TRBV18 and J is TRBJ1-2; 7 bases map to TRBD1. V was pared by 3 bases and J by 4 bases, with 2 bases of the junction left unmatched. CDR3 length: 13 amino acids. Germline CDR1 and CDR2: KGHSH and LQKENI. The CDR3 DNA reads as TGTGCCAGCTCACCGACAGGGACCTATGGCTACACCTTC. This translates into CASSPTGTYGYTF. Full variable domain (rest looked up from reference TRBV18 and TRBJ1-2): NAGVMQNPRHLVRRRGQEARLRCSPMKGHSHVYWYRQLPEEGLKFMVYLQKENIIDESGMPKERFSAEFPKEGPSILRIQQVVRGDSAAYFCASSPTGTYGYTFGSGTRLTVV.

The chain joins TRBV12-3 or TRBV12-4 to TRBJ1-2; D remains ambiguous. The CDR3 is made up of 13 amino acids. The ends were cut back, 3 bases at V and 1 base at J, with 6 bases in the middle. The CDR3 spells CASSLGYNYGYTF. CDR3 in DNA: TGTGCCAGCAGTTTGGGCTATAACTATGGCTACACCTTC.

The chain recombines TRBV27 with TRBJ2-7; tentatively, D is TRBD2 (7 bases). The length of the CDR3 is 15 residues. Germline V gene sequence: CDR1 MNHEY, CDR2 SMNVEV (reference sequence). The V and J ends lost 6 bases and 6 bases respectively, with 21 bases between them. DNA of the CDR3: TGTGCCAGCAGGAAAATTAACAGGGACTACGGCGAGCAGTACTTC. As protein: CASRKINRDYGEQYF.